A selection of T cell receptor beta chains follows, all from one sample in a study of T cell repertoires in cytomegalovirus infection. These receptors are not linked to any known antigen. TCRdb analysed the reads with MiXCR anew, one entry per CDR3 protein. Here the sample spans around 500,000 distinct CDR3 sequences, approximately 40% being singletons. The sample in question was cultured PBMCs, obtained from culture after CMV antigen stimulation. The receptors were gathered from a human donor in good health (CMV status not recorded). Some clones in this sample may be carry-over from other donors' samples. Each CDR3 is given with its conserved first and last residue.

v_gene	j_gene	CDR3aa
TRBV7-8	TRBJ1-5	CASSLEGGDSNQPQHF
TRBV12-5	TRBJ2-7	CASGLVVASSGREQYF
TRBV11-2	TRBJ1-1	CASSKKGQANTEAFF
TRBV12-3/TRBV12-4	TRBJ2-7	CASSYQGTGSEQYF
TRBV7-8	TRBJ1-6	CASSLTRVNSPLHF
TRBV20-1	TRBJ1-4	CSARDQGGLGEKLFF
TRBV6-1	TRBJ2-5	CASSKLAGGSETQYF
TRBV7-2	TRBJ2-3	CASSLTPPGLAGGSDTQYF
TRBV6-1	TRBJ1-2	CASSIWTGAVRENYGYTF
TRBV6-2/TRBV6-3	TRBJ2-3	CASSWDRDTQYF
TRBV7-2	TRBJ2-7	CASRGPAYEQYF
TRBV24-1	TRBJ2-1	CATNNEQFF
TRBV18	TRBJ1-5	CASSPRQGRQPQHF
TRBV6-6	TRBJ1-2	CASSYSYDRVDYGYTF
TRBV7-8	TRBJ2-7	CASSPVIVPYEQYF
TRBV12-3/TRBV12-4	TRBJ1-1	CASRDQGVAEAFF
TRBV20-1	TRBJ1-4	CSARLQGTNEKLFF
TRBV7-6	TRBJ2-7	CASSLTSFHEQYF
TRBV6-2/TRBV6-3	TRBJ2-7	CASRTGYRYEQYF
TRBV20-1	TRBJ2-3	CSAIKVRRDADTQYF
TRBV12-3/TRBV12-4	TRBJ2-3	CASSFLDRGEDTQYF
TRBV10-3	TRBJ1-5	CAISESNQPQHF
TRBV4-2	TRBJ2-5	CASSRTSGGTEETQYF
TRBV10-3	TRBJ2-5	CAIRAEGQETQYF
TRBV7-2	TRBJ1-5	CASSLKFEGQPQHF
TRBV12-3/TRBV12-4	TRBJ2-7	CASSGLPGLSYEQYF
TRBV18	TRBJ2-4	CASSPYRGLGKNIQYF
TRBV6-8	TRBJ2-1	CASSFAGPGTSGAPSYNEQFF
TRBV6-2/TRBV6-3	TRBJ2-3	CASSEDPALETDTQYF
TRBV25-1	TRBJ2-5	CASSPREREGPQETQYF
TRBV12-3/TRBV12-4	TRBJ2-2	CASRYTGELFF
TRBV7-6	TRBJ2-2	CASSLGPLGGELFF